This entry describes one TCR beta chain. The sample is drawn from a study of blood T cell repertoires in COVID-19. About the study: Material from acute and convalescent COVID-19 was sourced from the United States, Italy and Spain.

Original analysis: Scientists estimated how many nucleated cells there were by amplifying reference gene primers. Assay used: immunoSEQ multiplex PCR; TCRdb lists only in-frame clones, some missing. That table is the source of V, J and clone size, and D and trimming were worked out from the DNA. The sample gives 250,000 or so clones, around 89% of which show up once; 2.5% is in the top ten. Participant ages covered roughly 18 to 89 years across 20 to 25 US areas. Cohorts were assigned according to the clinical history that participants reported. Sequenced input: PBMCs or T cells enriched from blood (not recorded which). The receptor was isolated from a woman in her thirties or forties with acute COVID-19.

This CDR3 reads CASSLAGTALGNTIYF. In nucleotides, the CDR3 is TGCGCCAGCAGCTTGGCAGGGACAGCTCTGGGAAACACCATATATTTT. The rearrangement joins TRBV5-1 to TRBJ1-3; TRBD1 matches 7 bases. The CDR3 covers 16 residues. V gave up 0 bases and J gave up 4 bases; unmatched junction bases: 7. The germline gives CDR1 SGHRS, CDR2 YFSETQ.